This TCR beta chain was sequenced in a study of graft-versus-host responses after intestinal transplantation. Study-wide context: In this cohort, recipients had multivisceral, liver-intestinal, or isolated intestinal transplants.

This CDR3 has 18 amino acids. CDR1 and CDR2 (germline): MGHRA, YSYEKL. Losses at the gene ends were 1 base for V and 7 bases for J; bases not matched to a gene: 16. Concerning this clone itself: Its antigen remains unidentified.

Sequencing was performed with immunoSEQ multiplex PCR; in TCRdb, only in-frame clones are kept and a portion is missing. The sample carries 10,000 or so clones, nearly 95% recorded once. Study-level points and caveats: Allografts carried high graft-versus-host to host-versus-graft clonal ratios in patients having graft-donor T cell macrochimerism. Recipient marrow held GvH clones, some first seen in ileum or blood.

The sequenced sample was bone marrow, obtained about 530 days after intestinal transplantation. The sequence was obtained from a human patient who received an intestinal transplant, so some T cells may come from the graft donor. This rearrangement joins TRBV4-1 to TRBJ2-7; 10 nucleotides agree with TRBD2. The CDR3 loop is CASSQVKLAGEPLSEQYF. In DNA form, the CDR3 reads TGCGCCAGCAGCCAAGTTAAGCTAGCGGGAGAACCGTTGAGTGAGCAGTACTTC.